The clone carrying this T cell receptor (beta chain) was seen at least ten times. TCRdb re-called the 5' RACE reads through MiXCR, storing one row per CDR3 protein. The table includes about 140,000 distinct CDR3 sequences, about 6.7% detected once. These data are taken from a study of CD8 T cells in ankylosing spondylitis. Trimming took off 1 base at V and 6 bases at J, with 15 bases between the two ends. The V gene's germline CDR1 is LGHNA and CDR2 YNFKEQ. The CDR3 runs 15 residues. The chain is built from TRBV4-2 and TRBJ1-2, with D unclear. This receptor was taken from a female donor with ankylosing spondylitis or in good health (not recorded which). Material for sequencing was blood, either unsorted or a sorted T cell fraction (not recorded which). The CDR3 coding sequence is TGTGCCAGCAGCCAAGCGGTCCGGACCGACAATGGCTACACCTTC. Translating gives CASSQAVRTDNGYTF.